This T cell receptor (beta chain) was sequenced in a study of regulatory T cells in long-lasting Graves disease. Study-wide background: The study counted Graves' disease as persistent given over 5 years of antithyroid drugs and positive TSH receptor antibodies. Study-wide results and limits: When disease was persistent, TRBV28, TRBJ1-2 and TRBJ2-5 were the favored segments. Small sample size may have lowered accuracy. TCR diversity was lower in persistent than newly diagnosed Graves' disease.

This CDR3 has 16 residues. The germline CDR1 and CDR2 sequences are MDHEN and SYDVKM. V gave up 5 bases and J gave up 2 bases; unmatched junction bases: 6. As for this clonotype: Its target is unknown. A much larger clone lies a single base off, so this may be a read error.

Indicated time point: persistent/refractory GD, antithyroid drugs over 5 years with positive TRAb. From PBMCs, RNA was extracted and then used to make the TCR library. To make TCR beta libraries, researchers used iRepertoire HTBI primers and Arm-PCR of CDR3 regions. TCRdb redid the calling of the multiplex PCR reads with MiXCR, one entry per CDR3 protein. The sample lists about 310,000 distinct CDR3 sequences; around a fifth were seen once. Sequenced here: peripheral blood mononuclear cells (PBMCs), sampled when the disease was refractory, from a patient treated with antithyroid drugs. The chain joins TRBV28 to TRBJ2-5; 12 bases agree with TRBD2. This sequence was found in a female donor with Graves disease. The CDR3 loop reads CASSDGLAGHQETQYF. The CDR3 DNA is TGTGCCAGCAGTGATGGACTAGCGGGGCATCAAGAGACCCAGTACTTC.